This entry concerns a single T cell receptor beta chain. From blood CD8+ and CD4+ T cells, TCR beta sequences were generated. The source of the sample is a study of CD8 T cells in Susac syndrome. Reverse transcription of about 0.45 to 1 ug RNA used random hexamers. Across 54 Vbeta and 13 Jbeta, immunoSEQ multiplex PCR amplified TCR beta CDR3. Via MiXCR, TCRdb re-called the immunoSEQ multiplex PCR reads, giving one row per CDR3 protein. The sample lists about 180,000 distinct CDR3 sequences; nearly 97% were seen once. This receptor was identified in a human donor with multiple sclerosis. Sequenced sample: CD4+ T cells from PBMCs.

CDR3 loop: CAWSVRRHPSNEQFF. DNA for the CDR3: TGTGCCTGGAGTGTACGGAGGCACCCTTCGAATGAGCAGTTCTTC. The chain carries TRBV30 and TRBJ2-1, with D perhaps matching TRBD2 (5 bases). The CDR3 sequence is 15 residues long. V dropped 0 bases and J dropped 7 bases, with 16 bases sitting between them. Germline values: CDR1 GTSNPN, CDR2 SVGIG (reference sequence).